The 14 T cell receptor beta chains given below trace back to one sample, sequenced in a study of graft-versus-host responses after intestinal transplantation. No cognate antigen is known for these TCRs. Assay used: immunoSEQ multiplex PCR; TCRdb lists only in-frame clones, some missing. The repertoire holds around 110,000 clones, with around nine tenths as singletons. Sequencing used unstimulated CD4+ T cells sorted from spleen or lymph node cells, obtained before intestinal transplant. These receptors were taken from a human donor who received an intestinal transplant.

A single count supports this clone. The chain has TRBV5-1 and TRBJ2-2; 13 nucleotides align to TRBD2. The V segment lost 4 bases and the J segment 4 bases; nucleotides outside the gene matches: 4. Germline CDR1 is SGHRS and CDR2 is YFSETQ. The CDR3 extends over 16 amino acids. DNA of the CDR3: TGCGCCAGCAGCAGGAGGACTAGCGGGAGCACCGGGGAGCTGTTTTTT. Its protein product is CASSRRTSGSTGELFF.

The rearrangement uses TRBV6-1 and TRBJ2-2, with TRBD1 identical over 8 bases. Germline V gene lookup returns CDR1 MNHNS and CDR2 SASEGT. The CDR3 has 14 residues. Trimming removed 7 bases from V and 4 bases from J; junction bases left unmatched: 5. The chain's CDR3 is CASIRTGLTGELFF. CDR3 nucleotides: TGTGCCAGCATTAGGACAGGGCTCACCGGGGAGCTGTTTTTT.

CDR3 coding DNA: TGTGCCAGTAGAAAAGGGACCGGGACAGGGGACAGAAATCAGCCCCAGCATTTT. As protein: CASRKGTGTGDRNQPQHF. This rearrangement joins TRBV19 to TRBJ1-5, with 10 positions matching TRBD1. The CDR3 contains 18 residues. The germline CDR1 and CDR2 sequences are LNHDA and SQIVND (reference sequence). V lost 6 bases, J lost 4 bases, and 15 bases stayed unmatched.

This rearrangement joins TRBV5-1 to TRBJ2-7; TRBD1 is a possible D gene (6 bases). Trimming pared 0 bases from V and 2 bases from J, leaving 9 bases between. The germline V gene encodes CDR1 SGHRS and CDR2 YFSETQ. The CDR3 is 14 residues long. CDR3 DNA sequence: TGCGCCAGCAGCTTGGCCAACAGGGCCTACGAGCAGTACTTC. This encodes CASSLANRAYEQYF.

This chain uses TRBV5-1 with TRBJ1-4; D is unresolved. With 0 bases removed from V and 0 bases from J, the gap between germline ends came to 15 bases. The CDR3 spans 18 residues. Germline V gene data show CDR1 as SGHRS and CDR2 as YFSETQ. The CDR3 coding sequence is TGCGCCAGCAGCTTGGGATCTACAGCATATGCAACTAATGAAAAACTGTTTTTT. Protein sequence: CASSLGSTAYATNEKLFF.

The chain joins TRBV18 to TRBJ2-7; 10 bases align to TRBD1. This CDR3 is 15 amino acids long. Trimming took 6 bases from V and 2 from J; bases not matched to a gene: 7. Germline CDR1 and CDR2: KGHSH and LQKENI. The chain's CDR3 is CASSREGQGTYEQYF. The CDR3 DNA follows: TGTGCCAGCTCCCGAGAGGGACAGGGGACCTACGAGCAGTACTTC.

The chain employs TRBV10-2 and TRBJ2-7; 7 bases map to TRBD2. J lost 3 bases, V lost 8 bases, and 7 bases had no gene match. Germline V CDR1 and CDR2: WSHSY, SAAADI. CDR3 size: 13 residues. The CDR3 DNA follows: TGCGCCAGCGGGGGGGGGTCTCTCTACGAGCAGTACTTC. It codes for CASGGGSLYEQYF.

This chain joins TRBV9 and TRBJ2-1; 10 nucleotides line up with TRBD2. The CDR3 loop spans 16 amino acids. Germline V gene data show CDR1 as SGDLS and CDR2 as YYNGEE. Trimming took 0 bases from V and 3 from J; bases not matched to a gene: 3. CDR3 protein: CASSVVASGGYNEQFF. The CDR3 bases are TGTGCCAGCAGCGTAGTAGCTAGCGGGGGCTACAATGAGCAGTTCTTC.

CDR3 in amino acids: CASSPQGISYNEQFF. The DNA of the CDR3 is TGTGCCAGCTCACCCCAGGGGATCTCCTACAATGAGCAGTTCTTC. This chain uses TRBV18 with TRBJ2-1; tentative D call: TRBD1 (6 bases). The CDR3 runs to 15 residues. Deletions cut 3 bases from V and 0 bases from J, with 9 bases between. Germline-derived CDR1 and CDR2 are KGHSH and LQKENI.

V usage is TRBV27 and J usage is TRBJ2-7; possibly TRBD2 for D (5 bases). This CDR3 comprises 13 residues. The germline V and J ends were trimmed by 6 bases and 6 bases, with 15 bases remaining between them. The germline gives CDR1 MNHEY, CDR2 SMNVEV (reference sequence). CDR3 in DNA: TGTGCCAGCAGGAATAGTCCGGCGGGCGAGCAGTACTTC. Translating gives CASRNSPAGEQYF.

This chain joins TRBV11-2 and TRBJ2-5; a weak D match, TRBD2 (6 bases). The germline V and J ends were trimmed by 3 bases and 5 bases, with 7 bases remaining between them. CDR1 SGHAT and CDR2 FQNNGV come from the germline V gene. The CDR3 is 12 amino acids. The CDR3 loop reads CASSLAGETQYF. The CDR3, as DNA: TGTGCCAGCAGCTTGGCGGGGGAGACCCAGTACTTC.

This chain connects TRBV6-1 to TRBJ1-2; 8 bases agree with TRBD1. Losses at the gene ends were 4 bases for V and 4 bases for J; bases not matched to a gene: 5. Germline loops: CDR1 MNHNS, CDR2 SASEGT. The CDR3 spans 14 residues. The CDR3 bases are TGTGCCAGCAGTGCACAGGGGGTCGGCTATGGCTACACCTTC. It yields the protein CASSAQGVGYGYTF.

The genes are TRBV14 and TRBJ2-7; possibly TRBD2 for D (5 bases). V was clipped by 1 base and J by 4 bases, with 14 bases between them. Germline V gene lookup returns CDR1 SGHDN and CDR2 FVKESK. This CDR3 has 15 amino acids. The CDR3 is CASSQVGGPRYEQYF. Written as DNA, the CDR3 is TGTGCCAGCAGCCAAGTTGGCGGGCCCCGTTACGAGCAGTACTTC.

The V call is TRBV30, the J call TRBJ2-5; tentatively, D is TRBD2 (6 bases). V was trimmed by 3 bases and J by 0 bases, leaving 14 bases between them. Germline CDR1 reads GTSNPN; CDR2 reads SVGIG (reference sequence). There are 15 residues in the CDR3. The chain's CDR3 is CAWSPGTLYQETQYF. CDR3 coding DNA: TGTGCCTGGAGCCCCGGGACTTTGTACCAAGAGACCCAGTACTTC.